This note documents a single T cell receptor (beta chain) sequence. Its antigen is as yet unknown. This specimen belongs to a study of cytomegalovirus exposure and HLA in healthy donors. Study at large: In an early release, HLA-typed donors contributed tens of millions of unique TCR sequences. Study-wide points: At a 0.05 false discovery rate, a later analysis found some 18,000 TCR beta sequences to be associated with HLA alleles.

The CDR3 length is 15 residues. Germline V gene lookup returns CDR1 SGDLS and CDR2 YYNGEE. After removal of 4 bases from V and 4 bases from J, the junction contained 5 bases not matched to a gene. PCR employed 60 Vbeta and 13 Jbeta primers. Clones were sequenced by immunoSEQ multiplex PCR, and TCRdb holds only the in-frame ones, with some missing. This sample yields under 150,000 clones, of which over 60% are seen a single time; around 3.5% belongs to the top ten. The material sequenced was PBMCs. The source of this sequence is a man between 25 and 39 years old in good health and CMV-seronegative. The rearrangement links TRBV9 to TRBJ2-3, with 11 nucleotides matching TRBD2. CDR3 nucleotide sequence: TGTGCCAGCAGCCCGACTAGCGGGGTTTCAGATACGCAGTATTTT. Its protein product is CASSPTSGVSDTQYF.